The 9 T cell receptor beta chains presented below share a single source sample, sequenced in a study of blood T cell repertoires in COVID-19 (dated by TCRdb to 2020 to 2021). Library creation used the immunoSEQ multiplex PCR assay. Drawn from immuneACCESS, this table holds only the in-frame rearrangements with V and J called that TCRdb kept. Clones are partly lost; checked studies trace under half to an unresolved V gene and leave the rest unexplained. Within this sample are 350,000 to 550,000 clones, with around 89% of them counted one time only. The ten most abundant clones make up 4.3% of the sample. Specimen: peripheral blood. These receptor sequences come from a woman aged 25 to 45 with acute or convalescent COVID-19.

The chain is built from TRBV10-3 and TRBJ1-1, with D tentatively TRBD1 (6 bases). Germline CDR1 and CDR2: ENHRY and SYGVKD. The CDR3 runs 15 residues. V lost 7 bases to trimming and J lost 3 bases, with 18 bases between them. The CDR3 bases are TGTGCCATCAATAATCCCCCAGGGGATGACACTGAAGCTTTCTTT. It specifies CAINNPPGDDTEAFF.

The chain links TRBV4-1 to TRBJ2-3, with 13 bases aligning to TRBD2. The germline V gene has CDR1 MGHRA and CDR2 YSYEKL. V dropped 6 bases and J dropped 5; count of bases not matched to a gene: 5. The CDR3 totals 15 residues. DNA for the CDR3: TGCGCCAGCAGACTAGCGGGGGGGCCGGGAGATACGCAGTATTTT. The encoded protein is CASRLAGGPGDTQYF.

The V and J genes are TRBV9 and TRBJ2-5, with 8 bases that match TRBD2. CDR3 length: 16 residues. Germline loops: CDR1 SGDLS, CDR2 YYNGEE. J lost 4 bases, V lost 0 bases, and 8 bases had no gene match. The CDR3 spells CASSVGEAGGAETQYF. The CDR3 DNA follows: TGTGCCAGCAGCGTAGGGGAAGCCGGGGGGGCAGAGACCCAGTACTTC.

This rearrangement joins TRBV6-5 to TRBJ1-1; 9 positions match TRBD1. Looked up from germline, CDR1 is MNHEY and CDR2 is SVGAGI. Trimming took 6 bases from V and 3 from J; bases not matched to a gene: 8. The CDR3 covers 15 residues. DNA for the CDR3: TGTGCCAGCAGGGACAGGGGAGGGTTGGACACTGAAGCTTTCTTT. This encodes CASRDRGGLDTEAFF.

The rearrangement uses TRBV4-1 and TRBJ1-2, with D possibly being TRBD1 (6 bases). In germline, CDR1 is MGHRA, CDR2 YSYEKL. The CDR3 length is 15 residues. Deletions cut 4 bases from V and 6 bases from J, with 18 bases between. The CDR3 DNA is TGCGCCAGCAGCCCCACAAAAGACAGGATCAATGGCTACACCTTC. It yields the protein CASSPTKDRINGYTF.

The CDR3 protein is CASSTGLSGEQFF. The CDR3 DNA is TGTGCCAGCAGCACGGGACTCTCGGGTGAGCAGTTCTTC. This rearrangement joins TRBV28 to TRBJ2-1, with D possibly TRBD2 on 6 matching bases. Germline V gene sequence: CDR1 MDHEN, CDR2 SYDVKM. V dropped 6 bases and J dropped 9 bases, with 15 bases sitting between them. CDR3 length: 13 residues. Using reference TRBV28 and TRBJ2-1 for the parts outside the CDR3, the full variable domain is DVKVTQSSRYLVKRTGEKVFLECVQDMDHENMFWYRQDPGLGLRLIYFSYDVKMKEKGDIPEGYSVSREKKERFSLILESASTNQTSMYLCASSTGLSGEQFFGPGTRLTVL.

The genes are TRBV5-1 and TRBJ2-7; a weak D match, TRBD1 (5 bases). The CDR3 consists of 16 residues. The V gene lost 0 bases and the J gene lost 5 bases, with 18 bases spanning the gap. In germline, CDR1 is SGHRS, CDR2 YFSETQ. CDR3 loop: CASSLATGMLLDEQYF. CDR3 nucleotide sequence: TGCGCCAGCAGCTTGGCCACAGGAATGCTCCTCGACGAGCAGTACTTC.

This clone was observed a few times. This chain uses TRBV2 with TRBJ2-7; weak D call: TRBD1 (6 bases). The CDR3 sequence is 15 residues long. V lost 6 bases and J 10 bases, leaving 25 bases between the germline ends. The V gene's germline CDR1 is SNHLY and CDR2 FYNNEI. The chain's CDR3 is CASSGTGSLNTQQYF. The CDR3 DNA reads as TGTGCCAGCAGCGGCACAGGGTCCCTCAATACGCAACAGTACTTC.

The chain carries TRBV28 and TRBJ1-5, with D possibly being TRBD1 (6 bases). The ends were cut back, 4 bases at V and 5 bases at J, with 12 bases in the middle. Germline CDR1 is MDHEN and CDR2 is SYDVKM. This CDR3 comprises 14 residues. CDR3 region: CASSSPGADQPQHF. The DNA for the CDR3 is TGTGCCAGCAGTTCGCCAGGGGCCGATCAGCCCCAGCATTTT.